Following are 16 T cell receptor beta chains from one sample sequenced in a study of blood T cell repertoires in COVID-19. This table comes from immunoSEQ multiplex PCR, and its TCRdb copy is limited to in-frame clones, with some not included. The table has some 460,000 clones, approximately 86% seen once; the top ten hold roughly 0.7%. Sequencing was performed on PBMCs or T cells enriched from blood (not recorded which). The source is a young woman who had recovered from COVID-19.

Of note for this clone: Other DNA sequences in this sample translate to the same CDR3. This chain links TRBV29-1 with TRBJ2-7; unclear D gene. The CDR3 totals 11 residues. Germline CDR1 SQVTM, CDR2 ANQGSEA. Trimming left V 0 bases short and J 3 bases short, with 3 bases between. CDR3 bases: TGCAGCGTTGAAGACCTCTACGAGCAGTACTTC. It encodes CSVEDLYEQYF.

J is TRBJ2-1 and V is TRBV2; D remains ambiguous. Per the germline V gene, CDR1 is SNHLY and CDR2 is FYNNEI. V lost 4 bases and J 0 bases, leaving 10 bases between the germline ends. The CDR3 covers 15 residues. CDR3 residues: CASSGLTISYNEQFF. DNA of the CDR3: TGTGCCAGCAGTGGACTTACGATCTCCTACAATGAGCAGTTCTTC.

The CDR3 here is CATSRGGAGGHFGYNEQFF. Written as DNA, the CDR3 is TGTGCCACCAGCAGAGGGGGAGCGGGGGGGCATTTCGGCTACAATGAGCAGTTCTTC. This sequence joins TRBV15 and TRBJ2-1; 10 bases fit TRBD2. This CDR3 is 19 amino acids long. J gave up 3 bases and V 1 base, and 12 bases lay outside the gene matches. CDR1 LNHNV and CDR2 YYDKDF come from the germline V gene (reference sequence).

This clone was observed once. This chain joins TRBV5-8 and TRBJ2-3; D uncertain. Per germline, CDR1 SGHTS and CDR2 YDEGEE. Between the trimmed V and J ends, which lost 2 bases and 2 bases, there was a span of 18 bases. This CDR3 comprises 17 residues. CDR3 nucleotide sequence: TGTGCCAGCAGCTTCCCGAAGGCGGTCCCAAACACAGATACGCAGTATTTT. This codes for CASSFPKAVPNTDTQYF.

This clone was counted a single time. The chain joins TRBV18 to TRBJ1-2; 8 nucleotides align to TRBD1. CDR1 is KGHSH and CDR2 is LQKENI in the germline V gene. CDR3 size: 17 residues. Trimming at V came to 6 bases and at J to 8 bases, leaving 20 bases not matched to a gene. CDR3 loop: CASSPKSPSTGVRGYTF. The CDR3 DNA is TGTGCCAGCTCTCCCAAGAGTCCCTCGACAGGGGTGAGGGGCTACACCTTC. The whole variable domain, filled in from reference TRBV18 and TRBJ1-2, reads NAGVMQNPRHLVRRRGQEARLRCSPMKGHSHVYWYRQLPEEGLKFMVYLQKENIIDESGMPKERFSAEFPKEGPSILRIQQVVRGDSAAYFCASSPKSPSTGVRGYTFGSGTRLTVV.

The V call is TRBV6-5, the J call TRBJ2-1; 12 bases match TRBD2. This CDR3 is 15 amino acids long. V dropped 6 bases and J dropped 8; count of bases not matched to a gene: 8. Germline-derived CDR1 and CDR2 are MNHEY and SVGAGI. CDR3: CASRVASGGADEQFF. CDR3 DNA sequence: TGTGCCAGCAGGGTGGCTAGCGGGGGGGCTGATGAGCAGTTCTTC.

The gene calls are TRBV3-1 (or the pseudogene TRBV3-2) and TRBJ1-2; possibly TRBD1 for D (6 bases). CDR1 is LGHDT, CDR2 YNNKEL, per germline (reference sequence). Trimming shortened V by 0 bases and J by 7 bases, and 15 bases separated the two germline ends. The CDR3 extends over 15 amino acids. For the CDR3, the DNA is TGTGCCAGCAGCCAAGATCTTGAGGGGGTGAGTGGCTACACCTTC. The encoded protein is CASSQDLEGVSGYTF.

The genes are TRBV5-1 and TRBJ1-1; 7 nucleotides match TRBD1. The germline CDR1 and CDR2 sequences are SGHRS and YFSETQ. Trimming cost V 4 bases and J 3 bases; bases outside gene matches: 6. The CDR3 has 14 amino acids. The DNA of the CDR3 is TGCGCCAGCAGCCCTGGGGACAGTTACACTGAAGCTTTCTTT. Its translation: CASSPGDSYTEAFF.

The genes are TRBV5-4 and TRBJ1-2; 7 nucleotides align to TRBD1. The CDR3 is 14 amino acids. Trimming took 4 bases from V and 3 from J; bases not matched to a gene: 6. The germline gives CDR1 SGHNT, CDR2 YYREEE (reference sequence). CDR3 bases: TGTGCCAGCAGCCCTACAGGGGTCGACTATGGCTACACCTTC. Translating it yields CASSPTGVDYGYTF.

J is TRBJ2-3 and V is TRBV19; TRBD1 matches at 8 bases. CDR1 LNHDA and CDR2 SQIVND come from the germline V gene (reference sequence). Germline trimming cut 5 bases from V and 2 bases from J; bases unmatched to any gene: 6. The CDR3 spans 15 residues. The CDR3 DNA reads TGTGCCAGTAGTCACGGGACAGGCCTCACAGATACGCAGTATTTT. Translation: CASSHGTGLTDTQYF.

This clone showed up just a few times. The chain recombines TRBV5-1 with TRBJ1-1, with D uncertain. Germline V lookup: CDR1 SGHRS, CDR2 YFSETQ. The length of the CDR3 is 15 residues. Deletions cut 0 bases from V and 0 bases from J, with 9 bases between. The CDR3, as DNA: TGCGCCAGCAGCTTGGACGTGCGCATGAACACTGAAGCTTTCTTT. Encoded protein: CASSLDVRMNTEAFF.

This clone was observed a single time. Compared with germline, one end of the junction differs, possibly owing to a read error. The chain uses TRBV3-1 (or the pseudogene TRBV3-2) and TRBJ1-4; D is ambiguous. This CDR3 spans 10 amino acids. The V gene's germline CDR1 is LGHDT and CDR2 YNNKEL (reference sequence). The CDR3 DNA reads TGTGCCAGCAGCCAGTTTTATTCCCTTTTT. Translated: CASSQFYSLF.

This rearrangement joins TRBV5-1 to TRBJ1-1; 8 positions agree with TRBD1. Looked up from germline, CDR1 is SGHRS and CDR2 is YFSETQ. The CDR3 is made up of 16 amino acids. The V gene end was trimmed by 1 base and the J gene end by 6 bases; junction bases not matched to a gene: 11. CDR3 nucleotide sequence: TGCGCCAGCAGCTTGTTAGCGACAGGGGAAGTCCCTGAAGCTTTCTTT. Encoded protein: CASSLLATGEVPEAFF.

This clone was recorded once. The chain has TRBV9 and TRBJ1-3; D is perhaps TRBD1 (6 bases). CDR3 length: 16 amino acids. From germline, CDR1 is SGDLS and CDR2 YYNGEE. Deletions cut 0 bases from V and 1 base from J, with 11 bases between. CDR3 amino acids: CASSVDLGGSGNTIYF. In DNA, the CDR3 is TGTGCCAGCAGCGTAGACTTAGGGGGTTCTGGAAACACCATATATTTT.

V usage is TRBV10-3 and J usage is TRBJ2-7; weak D call: TRBD1 (6 bases). Germline loops: CDR1 ENHRY, CDR2 SYGVKD. Trimming took off 8 bases at V and 1 base at J, with 9 bases between the two ends. The CDR3 is 12 amino acids. In nucleotides, the CDR3 is TGTGCCATCCAGACAGGTTCCTACGAGCAGTACTTC. It encodes CAIQTGSYEQYF.

The chain joins TRBV5-1 to TRBJ2-3; TRBD2 is a possible D gene (6 bases). From germline, CDR1 is SGHRS and CDR2 YFSETQ. This CDR3 comprises 16 residues. The germline V and J ends were trimmed by 4 bases and 2 bases, with 17 bases remaining between them. CDR3 bases: TGCGCCAGCAGCCCCCGCGGGGAGCGGGCCACAGATACGCAGTATTTT. It codes for CASSPRGERATDTQYF.